These 2 T cell receptor beta chains came from one sample sequenced in a study of spatial heterogeneity in lung cancer. The time point denotes: blood at routine non-recurrence follow-up after resection. Sequencing covered unsorted whole RNA taken from tumor, nontumor lung or frozen PBMC. Each CDR3 protein gets one entry after TCRdb re-called the 5' RACE reads with MiXCR. Found here are approximately 50,000 distinct CDR3 sequences, less than 9.5% of them singletons; the top ten hold 35%. Sequenced here: PBMCs, sampled at follow-up. These receptors were collected from a female donor with early-stage non-small cell lung cancer.

This clonotype was seen many times. The J gene is TRBJ2-7, the V gene TRBV4-3; D may match TRBD1 or TRBD2 (5 bases each). Germline V gene sequence: CDR1 LGHNA, CDR2 YSLEER. The CDR3 length is 13 residues. Trimming stripped 6 bases from V and 6 bases from J, with 15 bases between. CDR3 sequence reads: CASSLGTSLEQYF. Here the CDR3 DNA reads TGCGCCAGCAGTCTAGGGACGTCCCTCGAGCAGTACTTC.

The table lists this clonotype with many counts. Relative to the germline gene, one junction end is altered; a read error may explain this. The chain is built from TRBV6-5 and TRBJ2-7, with D tentatively TRBD1 or TRBD2 (5 bases each). Germline loops: CDR1 MNHEY, CDR2 SVGAGI. The CDR3 has 11 residues. The CDR3 nucleotides read TGTGCCAGCAGTCACTCAGGGACGAAGCACTTC. Amino acid sequence: CASSHSGTKHF.